These 27 T cell receptor beta chains came from one sample sequenced in a study of cytomegalovirus exposure and HLA in healthy donors. The primer mix had 60 Vbeta and 13 Jbeta primers. Sequencing used immunoSEQ multiplex PCR; TCRdb keeps in-frame clones, though not all of them. Its table records more than 45,000 clones. Material: PBMCs. Every receptor here comes from a male donor in good health and CMV-seronegative.

The V call is TRBV18, the J call TRBJ2-3, with 8 positions matching TRBD1. The CDR3 runs to 14 residues. Germline values: CDR1 KGHSH, CDR2 LQKENI. V dropped 3 bases and J dropped 5; count of bases not matched to a gene: 4. This CDR3 reads CASSPLQGVDTQYF. CDR3 sequence (DNA): TGTGCCAGCTCACCCTTACAGGGGGTAGATACGCAGTATTTT.

The rearrangement joins TRBV11-2 to TRBJ2-7; 11 bases agree with TRBD2. The CDR3 has 16 amino acids. J gave up 3 bases and V 1 base, and 5 bases lay outside the gene matches. From germline, CDR1 is SGHAT and CDR2 FQNNGV. The CDR3 region is CASSLGSGTSGYEQYF. CDR3 DNA sequence: TGTGCCAGCAGCTTAGGGTCCGGGACTAGCGGCTACGAGCAGTACTTC. The full variable domain, with the rest looked up from reference TRBV11-2 and TRBJ2-7, is EAGVAQSPRYKIIEKRQSVAFWCNPISGHATLYWYQQILGQGPKLLIQFQNNGVVDDSQLPKDRFSAERLKGVDSTLKIQPAKLEDSAVYLCASSLGSGTSGYEQYFGPGTRLTVT.

The chain uses TRBV28 and TRBJ1-6; D not resolved. Trimming left V 3 bases short and J 13 bases short, with 10 bases between. The CDR3 has 12 residues. CDR1 and CDR2 from the germline V gene are MDHEN and SYDVKM. The CDR3 sequence is CASSLEASPLHF. The DNA for the CDR3 is TGTGCCAGCAGTTTGGAGGCGTCTCCCCTCCACTTT.

This chain uses TRBV19 with TRBJ2-1; TRBD2 agrees at 15 bases. This CDR3 spans 20 amino acids. The ends lost 1 base at V and 6 bases at J; junction bases unmatched: 13. Germline CDR1 and CDR2: LNHDA and SQIVND (reference sequence). CDR3 coding DNA: TGTGCCAGTAGTATAGCAGGACTAGCGGGAGGGAGGTCCGGAGCCAATGAGCAGTTCTTC. Translating it yields CASSIAGLAGGRSGANEQFF.

With respect to this clone: The junction departs from the called germline gene at one end, perhaps through a read error. V gene TRBV30 combines with J gene TRBJ2-3, with 10 bases that match TRBD2. This CDR3 region has 15 residues. The germline V gene has CDR1 GTSNPN and CDR2 SVGIG (reference sequence). CDR3 residues: CAGSVVAGGPDTQYF. For the CDR3, the DNA is TGTGCCGGGAGTGTAGTAGCGGGAGGCCCAGATACGCAGTATTTT.

On this clone: The same CDR3 can be traced to other DNA sequences in this sample. The chain carries TRBV29-1 and TRBJ1-1; TRBD1 matches at 9 bases. Trimming at V came to 6 bases and at J to 0 bases, leaving 2 bases not matched to a gene. The CDR3 covers 13 residues. Germline values: CDR1 SQVTM, CDR2 ANQGSEA. CDR3 in amino acids: CSVDRGMNTEAFF. The CDR3 DNA is TGCAGCGTGGACAGGGGCATGAACACTGAAGCTTTCTTT.

The chain employs TRBV30 and TRBJ2-1; TRBD2 matches at 12 bases. Germline V gene lookup returns CDR1 GTSNPN and CDR2 SVGIG (reference sequence). V was clipped by 1 base and J by 6 bases; unmatched bases: 4. The CDR3 runs to 15 residues. CDR3 nucleotides: TGTGCCTGGAGTGCTGGACTAGCGGGGTCCAATGAGCAGTTCTTC. This translates into CAWSAGLAGSNEQFF.

The V gene is TRBV5-5, the J gene TRBJ2-1; TRBD1 matches at 10 bases. The germline CDR1 and CDR2 sequences are SGHKS and YYEKEE (reference sequence). The CDR3 has 15 residues. Trimming cost V 7 bases and J 5 bases; bases outside gene matches: 9. DNA for the CDR3: TGTGCCAGCCTATCGGGGACAGGGGCCGACAATGAGCAGTTCTTC. Amino acids: CASLSGTGADNEQFF.

Note on this clone: One end of the junction is discordant with germline, which a read error may explain. V and J are TRBV19 and TRBJ2-1; 8 positions match TRBD2. CDR1 LNHDA and CDR2 SQIVND come from the germline V gene (reference sequence). CDR3 size: 15 residues. The CDR3 DNA is TGTGCCAGTAGTTTGATAAGCGGGAGTTACAGTGAGCAGTTCTTC. As protein: CASSLISGSYSEQFF.

This chain uses TRBV6-1 with TRBJ2-7; TRBD1 agrees at 8 bases. J was trimmed by 5 bases and V by 3 bases; bases with no gene match: 6. From germline, CDR1 is MNHNS and CDR2 SASEGT. The CDR3 loop spans 14 amino acids. CDR3: CASSDEGQADEQYF. The CDR3 nucleotides read TGTGCCAGCAGTGATGAGGGACAGGCCGACGAGCAGTACTTC.

V gene TRBV14 combines with J gene TRBJ2-3; D is possibly TRBD1 (6 bases). Germline lookup yields CDR1 SGHDN and CDR2 FVKESK. The CDR3 has 17 amino acids. Trimming stripped 0 bases from V and 3 bases from J, with 16 bases between. CDR3 sequence reads: CASSQDFEGVGTDTQYF. The CDR3 DNA sequence: TGTGCCAGCAGCCAAGATTTCGAGGGGGTTGGGACAGATACGCAGTATTTT.

The genes are TRBV9 and TRBJ2-7, with unresolved D. Trimming shortened V by 4 bases and J by 7 bases, and 18 bases separated the two germline ends. Germline V lookup: CDR1 SGDLS, CDR2 YYNGEE. The CDR3 extends over 14 amino acids. CDR3 sequence reads: CASSQRSEFREQYF. CDR3 DNA: TGTGCCAGCAGCCAGAGGTCAGAATTTAGAGAGCAGTACTTC.

This chain uses TRBV5-1 with TRBJ2-1, with 12 nucleotides matching TRBD2. The V segment lost 6 bases and the J segment 5 bases; nucleotides outside the gene matches: 12. The germline CDR1 and CDR2 sequences are SGHRS and YFSETQ. This CDR3 contains 17 residues. The CDR3 DNA is TGCGCCAGCAAGGGACTAGCGGGTGGGGGGGTGGACAATGAGCAGTTCTTC. This gives the protein CASKGLAGGGVDNEQFF. The entire variable domain, with the rest obtained from reference TRBV5-1 and TRBJ2-1, is as follows: KAGVTQTPRYLIKTRGQQVTLSCSPISGHRSVSWYQQTPGQGLQFLFEYFSETQRNKGNFPGRFSGRQFSNSRSEMNVSTLELGDSALYLCASKGLAGGGVDNEQFFGPGTRLTVL.

The V and J genes are TRBV7-2 and TRBJ2-5; no reliable D call. Germline V gives CDR1 SGHTA, CDR2 FQGNSA. The length of the CDR3 is 12 residues. V lost 5 bases and J lost 7, with 11 bases in between. The CDR3 sequence is CASSPNAGTQYF. CDR3 sequence (DNA): TGTGCCAGCAGCCCCAATGCCGGGACCCAGTACTTC. The complete variable domain, with remaining parts taken from reference TRBV7-2 and TRBJ2-5, reads GAGVSQSPSNKVTEKGKDVELRCDPISGHTALYWYRQSLGQGLEFLIYFQGNSAPDKSGLPSDRFSAERTGGSVSTLTIQRTQQEDSAVYLCASSPNAGTQYFGPGTRLLVL.

V is TRBV18 and J is TRBJ2-3; 7 nucleotides line up with TRBD2. Germline V gives CDR1 KGHSH, CDR2 LQKENI. The V and J ends lost 4 bases and 8 bases, in that order; junction bases with no gene match: 6. There are 13 residues in the CDR3. The CDR3 spells CASSQTWEGTQYF. The CDR3 bases are TGTGCCAGCTCACAAACATGGGAGGGTACGCAGTATTTT.

The chain has TRBV6-1 and TRBJ2-1, with D possibly matching TRBD1 (7 bases). The germline V and J ends were trimmed by 6 bases and 3 bases, with 15 bases remaining between them. Germline lookup yields CDR1 MNHNS and CDR2 SASEGT. The CDR3 covers 15 residues. The CDR3 DNA reads TGTGCCAGCAGATTGGACAGGACTAACTACAATGAGCAGTTCTTC. Translated, it gives CASRLDRTNYNEQFF.

The CDR3 here is CASSPTTSNTGELFF. The DNA for the CDR3 is TGTGCCAGCAGCCCGACTACCTCGAACACCGGGGAGCTGTTTTTT. The genes are TRBV7-3 and TRBJ2-2; D perhaps matches TRBD2 (5 bases). V was cut by 5 bases and J by 0 bases, with 10 bases left in between. The CDR3 sequence is 15 residues long. Germline CDR1 reads SGHTA; CDR2 reads FQGTGA. The whole variable domain, remainder taken from reference TRBV7-3 and TRBJ2-2, is GAGVSQTPSNKVTEKGKYVELRCDPISGHTALYWYRQSLGQGPEFLIYFQGTGAADDSGLPNDRFFAVRPEGSVSTLKIQRTERGDSAVYLCASSPTTSNTGELFFGEGSRLTVL.

The V call is TRBV10-3, the J call TRBJ1-2, with D hard to call. Germline CDR1 ENHRY, CDR2 SYGVKD. The germline V and J ends were trimmed by 2 bases and 8 bases, with 21 bases remaining between them. The CDR3 consists of 16 residues. The CDR3 nucleotides read TGTGCCATCAGTGAGATTGTAGGGCAGGCCGCGGGAGGCTACACCTTC. Its translation: CAISEIVGQAAGGYTF.

This chain links TRBV1 with TRBJ2-7; the table's D call, TRBD2, was not checked against the DNA. TRBV1 is termed a pseudogene. This CDR3 spans 12 amino acids. CDR3 nucleotide sequence: TGCACCAGCAGACAAGGAGAACGCGAGCAGTACTTC. Translated, it gives CTSRQGEREQYF.

This chain links TRBV6-6 with TRBJ1-4, with a possible D match to TRBD1 (6 bases). Germline CDR1 and CDR2: MNHNY and SVGAGI (reference sequence). V lost 5 bases and J lost 2, with 6 bases in between. The CDR3 is made up of 13 amino acids. The CDR3 coding sequence is TGTGCCAGCAGTAGGGGGACTAATGAAAAACTGTTTTTT. Translation gives CASSRGTNEKLFF.

The CDR3 nucleotides read TGCGCCAGCAGCTTGGGAGCGGGGGGGCTCCCTGAGCAGTTCTTC. It codes for CASSLGAGGLPEQFF. V gene TRBV5-1 combines with J gene TRBJ2-1; 10 bases align to TRBD2. The junction had 6 bases not matched to a gene; V was cut back by 0 bases and J by 9 bases. The CDR3 extends over 15 amino acids. CDR1 is SGHRS, CDR2 YFSETQ, per germline.

As to this clone: The junction departs from the called germline gene at one end, perhaps through a read error. V gene TRBV7-2 combines with J gene TRBJ1-1; the D gene is possibly TRBD1 (6 bases). Germline V gene data show CDR1 as SGHTA and CDR2 as FQGNSA. This CDR3 has 14 residues. The CDR3 bases are TGTGCCAGCAGCTTAGCACAGGGTTTCACTGAAGATTTCTTT. Translation gives CASSLAQGFTEDFF.

The V and J genes are TRBV21-1 and TRBJ2-1; TRBD2 was called by the table and not checked on the DNA. TRBV21-1 is labeled a pseudogene. This CDR3 region has 16 residues. CDR3 nucleotide sequence: TGTGCCAGCAAAGTGACTAGCGGGAATGAAGGGGGTGAGCAGTTCTTC. The encoded protein is CASKVTSGNEGGEQFF.

Concerning this clone: A read error may account for a junction end that differs from germline. The V gene is TRBV29-1, the J gene TRBJ2-1, with D perhaps TRBD2 (6 bases). In germline, CDR1 is SQVTM, CDR2 ANQGSEA. The CDR3 runs 13 residues. The CDR3 nucleotides are TGCAGCGTCGCGGGAAGCTCCGACAATGAGCAGTTCTTC. Its protein product is CSVAGSSDNEQFF.

The chain links TRBV28 to TRBJ2-7; tentatively, D is TRBD1 (7 bases). Germline V lookup: CDR1 MDHEN, CDR2 SYDVKM. Trimming took off 2 bases at V and 3 bases at J, with 17 bases between the two ends. This CDR3 region has 16 residues. The CDR3 sequence is CASSLGRGEPGYEQYF. The DNA of the CDR3 is TGTGCCAGCAGTTTAGGCAGGGGGGAGCCCGGCTACGAGCAGTACTTC.

The chain carries TRBV6-1 and TRBJ2-5, with D unresolved. The CDR3 has 13 amino acids. The V and J ends lost 6 bases and 4 bases respectively, with 12 bases between them. The germline V gene has CDR1 MNHNS and CDR2 SASEGT. CDR3 protein: CASRLAVGETQYF. CDR3 in DNA: TGTGCCAGCAGATTAGCAGTTGGAGAGACCCAGTACTTC.

This chain connects TRBV7-9 to TRBJ2-2; tentative D call: TRBD1 (5 bases). The CDR3 has 16 residues. V lost 1 base and J 7 bases, leaving 16 bases between the germline ends. The germline gives CDR1 SEHNR, CDR2 FQNEAQ (reference sequence). The CDR3 region is CASSLETAITGGELFF. The CDR3 DNA follows: TGTGCCAGCAGCTTAGAGACAGCGATAACGGGCGGGGAGCTGTTTTTT.